This passage covers 21 T cell receptor beta chains from one sample sequenced in a study of blood T cell repertoires in COVID-19. TCRdb keeps only in-frame clones here, not all; method: immunoSEQ multiplex PCR. The sample lists 150,000 or so clones; roughly 76% were seen once. The sequenced material came from peripheral blood. These receptors originate from a woman aged 45 to 65 with active or convalescent COVID-19.

The J gene is TRBJ2-7, the V gene TRBV7-2; the match to TRBD2 covers 7 bases. Looked up from germline, CDR1 is SGHTA and CDR2 is FQGNSA. J gave up 0 bases and V 5 bases, and 4 bases lay outside the gene matches. This CDR3 is built from 14 residues. CDR3 sequence (DNA): TGTGCCAGCAGCCCATGGGGGGGCTCCTACGAGCAGTACTTC. Translating gives CASSPWGGSYEQYF.

This chain joins TRBV9 and TRBJ2-6, with D possibly TRBD1 on 6 matching bases. This CDR3 has 17 residues. The germline V gene has CDR1 SGDLS and CDR2 YYNGEE. The ends were cut back, 1 base at V and 1 base at J, with 12 bases in the middle. CDR3 in DNA: TGTGCCAGCAGCGTATTAGGGACATCGTCTGGGGCCAACGTCCTGACTTTC. Protein: CASSVLGTSSGANVLTF. The full variable domain, in which reference TRBV9 and TRBJ2-6 provide the parts outside the CDR3, is DSGVTQTPKHLITATGQRVTLRCSPRSGDLSVYWYQQSLDQGLQFLIQYYNGEERAKGNILERFSAQQFPDLHSELNLSSLELGDSALYFCASSVLGTSSGANVLTFGAGSRLTVL.

The genes are TRBV6-5 and TRBJ2-5; 11 bases fit TRBD2. With 6 bases clipped from V and 5 bases from J, the junction kept 5 bases outside the gene matches. Germline V gene sequence: CDR1 MNHEY, CDR2 SVGAGI. This CDR3 is 14 amino acids long. CDR3 amino acids: CASSLAGGQETQYF. The CDR3 nucleotides read TGTGCCAGCAGCTTAGCGGGAGGGCAGGAGACCCAGTACTTC.

This clone has a single count. The junction departs from the called germline gene at one end, perhaps through a read error. The V gene is TRBV2, the J gene TRBJ1-6; weak D call: TRBD1 (6 bases). The germline CDR1 and CDR2 sequences are SNHLY and FYNNEI. There are 15 residues in the CDR3. The CDR3 sequence: CASREGRGINSPLHF. The CDR3 coding sequence is TGTGCCAGCAGGGAAGGCAGGGGCATTAATTCACCCCTCCACTTT.

CDR3 coding DNA: TGTGCCAGCAAGGACACTAGCAATCAGCCCCAGCATTTT. Its translation is CASKDTSNQPQHF. V gene TRBV6-5 combines with J gene TRBJ1-5, with D maybe TRBD1 (5 bases). This CDR3 spans 13 amino acids. The ends were cut back, 7 bases at V and 0 bases at J, with 7 bases in the middle. From germline, CDR1 is MNHEY and CDR2 SVGAGI.

This chain links TRBV30 with TRBJ1-1; 11 bases fit TRBD1. CDR1 is GTSNPN and CDR2 is SVGIG in the germline V gene (reference sequence). This CDR3 contains 14 residues. Trimming removed 3 bases from V and 5 bases from J; junction bases left unmatched: 5. CDR3 DNA sequence: TGTGCCTGGAGCCGGGGGACAGGGGGGACTGAAGCTTTCTTT. This encodes CAWSRGTGGTEAFF.

V usage is TRBV9 and J usage is TRBJ1-2, with unresolved D. Trimming cost V 0 bases and J 5 bases, with 8 bases left between them. Germline V gene data show CDR1 as SGDLS and CDR2 as YYNGEE. CDR3 length: 13 amino acids. CDR3 sequence: CASSVGGEYGYTF. The DNA of the CDR3 is TGTGCCAGCAGCGTAGGCGGGGAATATGGCTACACCTTC.

The rearrangement uses TRBV6-2 or TRBV6-3 and TRBJ2-3, with TRBD2 identical over 9 bases. Germline V gives CDR1 MNHEY, CDR2 SVGEGT. V lost 3 bases to trimming and J lost 6 bases; unmatched junction nucleotides: 4. CDR3 size: 14 residues. The chain's CDR3 is CASSYVAGEDTQYF. The CDR3 DNA follows: TGTGCCAGCAGTTATGTAGCGGGAGAGGATACGCAGTATTTT.

This sequence joins TRBV3-1 (or the pseudogene TRBV3-2) and TRBJ1-6, with D possibly matching TRBD1 (5 bases). This CDR3 has 15 residues. The ends were cut back, 3 bases at V and 6 bases at J, with 12 bases in the middle. CDR1 and CDR2 (germline): LGHDT, YNNKEL (reference sequence). The CDR3 loop is CASSHGGGINSPLHF. The CDR3 bases are TGTGCCAGCAGCCATGGGGGGGGGATTAATTCACCCCTCCACTTT.

The gene calls are TRBV15 and TRBJ1-6, with 10 bases that match TRBD1. With 3 bases clipped from V and 6 bases from J, the junction kept 8 bases outside the gene matches. Germline CDR1 is LNHNV and CDR2 is YYDKDF (reference sequence). The CDR3 is 17 residues long. CDR3 sequence reads: CATSRQDRGVLNSPLHF. The CDR3 nucleotides are TGTGCCACCAGCAGGCAGGACAGGGGGGTCCTTAATTCACCCCTCCACTTT.

This sequence joins TRBV29-1 and TRBJ1-1, with D possibly matching TRBD1 (5 bases). Trimming removed 7 bases at V and 2 bases at J, with 8 bases between. Germline V gene lookup returns CDR1 SQVTM and CDR2 ANQGSEA. This CDR3 has 11 residues. For the CDR3, the DNA is TGCAGCGGCGGACACAACACTGAAGCTTTCTTT. Protein: CSGGHNTEAFF.

This clone was seen more than once but under ten times. The chain has TRBV7-8 and TRBJ1-5; a possible D gene is TRBD1 (6 bases). With 5 bases removed from V and 5 bases from J, the gap between germline ends came to 13 bases. This CDR3 is 14 amino acids long. The germline V gene has CDR1 SGHVS and CDR2 FQNEAQ. The CDR3 spells CASSQIQGHQPQHF. For the CDR3, the DNA is TGTGCCAGCAGCCAGATACAGGGCCATCAGCCCCAGCATTTT.

About this clone: Other DNA sequences of this sample code for an identical CDR3. V usage is TRBV19 and J usage is TRBJ2-3; 9 positions agree with TRBD2. V was pared by 3 bases and J by 5 bases, with 3 bases of the junction left unmatched. Germline V gene data show CDR1 as LNHDA and CDR2 as SQIVND (reference sequence). CDR3 length: 14 residues. The CDR3 here is CASSIGGGGDTQYF. CDR3 coding DNA: TGTGCCAGTAGTATTGGCGGGGGGGGAGATACGCAGTATTTT.

V gene TRBV7-3 combines with J gene TRBJ2-7; weak D call: TRBD2 (6 bases). Between the trimmed V and J ends, which lost 1 base and 2 bases, there was a span of 9 bases. The CDR3 has 14 amino acids. Germline CDR1 SGHTA, CDR2 FQGTGA. Written as DNA, the CDR3 is TGTGCCAGCAGCTTAAACGGGGGTGCCTACGAGCAGTACTTC. Protein: CASSLNGGAYEQYF.

The chain has TRBV28 and TRBJ1-2; 7 bases fit TRBD1. Per the germline V gene, CDR1 is MDHEN and CDR2 is SYDVKM. Trimming removed 5 bases from V and 5 bases from J; junction bases left unmatched: 5. The CDR3 contains 13 residues. The CDR3 sequence: CASSATGIYGYTF. The CDR3 DNA reads as TGTGCCAGCAGTGCGACAGGGATTTATGGCTACACCTTC.

The rearrangement joins TRBV18 to TRBJ2-3; 8 bases map to TRBD1. Germline loops: CDR1 KGHSH, CDR2 LQKENI. CDR3 length: 15 amino acids. V was pared by 6 bases and J by 5 bases, with 10 bases of the junction left unmatched. CDR3 DNA: TGTGCCAGCTCTTCCGGACAGGGTGGATTAGATACGCAGTATTTT. Translation gives CASSSGQGGLDTQYF.

There are a few counts of this clone. The chain uses TRBV19 and TRBJ2-7, with D perhaps matching TRBD1 (5 bases). Trimming left V 3 bases short and J 5 bases short, with 5 bases between. Germline assignment: CDR1 LNHDA and CDR2 SQIVND (reference sequence). The CDR3 has 11 residues. DNA for the CDR3: TGTGCCAGTAGTATCAGGGACGAGCAGTACTTC. Encoded protein: CASSIRDEQYF.

The chain employs TRBV19 and TRBJ1-5, with D hard to call. The V end was cut by 3 bases, the J end by 3 bases, with 6 bases between. CDR1 and CDR2 (germline): LNHDA, SQIVND (reference sequence). The CDR3 spans 13 residues. Here the CDR3 reads CASSIEANQPQHF. DNA of the CDR3: TGTGCCAGTAGTATTGAAGCCAATCAGCCCCAGCATTTT. Full variable domain (missing parts from reference TRBV19 and TRBJ1-5): DGGITQSPKYLFRKEGQNVTLSCEQNLNHDAMYWYRQDPGQGLRLIYYSQIVNDFQKGDIAEGYSVSREKKESFPLTVTSAQKNPTAFYLCASSIEANQPQHFGDGTRLSIL.

The genes are TRBV10-1 and TRBJ2-1, with TRBD2 matching 8 bases. CDR3 length: 19 residues. CDR1 WNHNN and CDR2 SYGVQD come from the germline V gene (reference sequence). The trim removed 0 bases at V and 2 bases at J, leaving 12 bases unmatched. CDR3 residues: CASSESQREGVEAYNEQFF. CDR3 bases: TGCGCCAGCAGTGAGTCGCAACGGGAGGGCGTCGAAGCCTACAATGAGCAGTTCTTC.

As for this clone: This same CDR3 is encoded by further DNA sequences in the sample. The chain joins TRBV7-2 to TRBJ2-2; D remains unclear. The ends were cut back, 0 bases at V and 1 base at J, with 6 bases in the middle. The CDR3 consists of 15 residues. CDR1 is SGHTA and CDR2 is FQGNSA in the germline V gene. The CDR3 here is CASSLAGQNTGELFF. In DNA, the CDR3 is TGTGCCAGCAGCTTAGCGGGCCAGAACACCGGGGAGCTGTTTTTT.

This clone was seen a single time. This chain connects TRBV30 to TRBJ2-7, with D tentatively TRBD1 (5 bases). CDR3 size: 11 residues. Germline-derived CDR1 and CDR2 are GTSNPN and SVGIG (reference sequence). V lost 0 bases and J 6 bases, leaving 6 bases between the germline ends. The chain's CDR3 is CAWSVTGEQYF. The CDR3 DNA is TGTGCCTGGAGTGTTACAGGCGAGCAGTACTTC.